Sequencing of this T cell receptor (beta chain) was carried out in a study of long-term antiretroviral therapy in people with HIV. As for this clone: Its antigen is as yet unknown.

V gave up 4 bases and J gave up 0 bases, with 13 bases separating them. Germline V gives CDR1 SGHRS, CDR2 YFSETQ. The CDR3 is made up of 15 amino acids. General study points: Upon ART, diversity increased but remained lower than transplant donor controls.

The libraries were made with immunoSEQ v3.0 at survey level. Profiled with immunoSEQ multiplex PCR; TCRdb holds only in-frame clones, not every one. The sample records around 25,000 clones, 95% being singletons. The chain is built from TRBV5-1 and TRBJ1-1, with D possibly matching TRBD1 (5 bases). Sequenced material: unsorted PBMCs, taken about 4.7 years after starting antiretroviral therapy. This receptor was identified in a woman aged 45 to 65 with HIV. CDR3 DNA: TGCGCCAGCAGCCCCAGAGAGGGGCTGAACACTGAAGCTTTCTTT. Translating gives CASSPREGLNTEAFF.